One TCR beta chain is described in this entry. This sample was taken from a study of blood T cell repertoires in COVID-19. Study background: In each case, the material was cDNA or gDNA derived from T cells, B-cell-depleted T cells, or PBMCs.

In the source study's methods: Reference gene primers were amplified, and this amplification served to estimate nucleated cell counts. This table comes from immunoSEQ multiplex PCR, and its TCRdb copy is limited to in-frame clones, with some not included. V, J and clone size are taken as reported in that table, and D and trimming were inferred from the DNA itself. The sample carries tens of thousands of clones, 82% recorded once. The sequenced material came from peripheral blood. The TCR sequence derives from an older woman with acute or convalescent COVID-19.

The CDR3 DNA sequence: TGTGCCAGCAGCTTAGTGACAGGGTCGAATTCACCCCTCCACTTT. Translation: CASSLVTGSNSPLHF. This chain connects TRBV7-8 to TRBJ1-6, with 7 bases fitting TRBD1. This CDR3 contains 15 residues. V shed 1 base and J 7 bases; nucleotides not matched to a gene: 4. Germline-derived CDR1 and CDR2 are SGHVS and FQNEAQ.